This T cell receptor (beta chain) was identified during a study of blood T cells in healthy people across ages. Study-level results: TCR beta diversity, measured per million T cells, fell in a roughly linear way with age.

As concerns this clonotype: Its specificity is unknown.

Germline V gives CDR1 SQVTM, CDR2 ANQGSEA. V shed 4 bases and J shed 0 bases, with 7 bases lying between them. CDR3 length equals 13 residues. It was with a sample-barcoded 5' primer and a J-beta primer mix that a second PCR of roughly 7 to 12 cycles was run. Each cDNA molecule was tagged by a template-switch adaptor with 12 random nucleotides. TCRdb passed the 5' RACE reads through MiXCR, listing each CDR3 protein once. Counted here are 1.5 million to 2 million distinct CDR3 sequences, 49% occurring once; the ten biggest clones make up over 2%. Sample: blood. This TCR was sampled from a woman in her thirties or forties in good health. V gene TRBV29-1 combines with J gene TRBJ2-1; D uncertain. Written as DNA, the CDR3 is TGCAGCGTTGCACGGCACTCCTACAATGAGCAGTTCTTC. Encoded protein: CSVARHSYNEQFF.